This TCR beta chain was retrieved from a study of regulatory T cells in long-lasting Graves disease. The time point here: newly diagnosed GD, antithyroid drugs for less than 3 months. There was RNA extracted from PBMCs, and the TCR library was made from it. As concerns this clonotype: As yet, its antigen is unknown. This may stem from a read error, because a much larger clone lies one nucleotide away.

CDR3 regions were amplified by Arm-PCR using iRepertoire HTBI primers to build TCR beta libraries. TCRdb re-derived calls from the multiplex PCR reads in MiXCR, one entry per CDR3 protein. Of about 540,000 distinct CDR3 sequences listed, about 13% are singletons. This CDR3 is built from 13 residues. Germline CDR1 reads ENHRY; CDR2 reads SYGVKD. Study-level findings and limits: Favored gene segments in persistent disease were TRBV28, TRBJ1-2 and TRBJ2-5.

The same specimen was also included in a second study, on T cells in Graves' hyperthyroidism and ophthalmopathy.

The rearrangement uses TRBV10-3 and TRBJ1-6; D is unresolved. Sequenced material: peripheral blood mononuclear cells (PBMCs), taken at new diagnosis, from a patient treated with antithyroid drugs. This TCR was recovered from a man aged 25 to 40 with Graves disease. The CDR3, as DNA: TGTGCCTTCAGTCCCGCCGGTAATTCACCCCTCCACTTT. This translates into CAFSPAGNSPLHF.